The present entry profiles one T cell receptor beta chain with its context. The antigen is undetermined. The data were produced by immunoSEQ multiplex PCR, yet TCRdb's version contains in-frame clones alone and is incomplete. The data show 20,000 to 25,000 clones, about three quarters seen once. Stated time point: week 11, during vaccination. Vaccination used 300 ug of mutant IDH1 20-mer peptide per dose, with topical imiquimod. Donor tumors were new WHO grade 3 or 4 IDH1-mutant, ATRX-lost astrocytomas. Germline CDR1 is PRHDT and CDR2 is FYEKMQ (reference sequence). Trimming removed 5 bases from V and 4 bases from J, with 17 bases in between. There are 15 residues in the CDR3. The sample comes from a study of a mutant IDH1 vaccine in newly diagnosed glioma. In the study overall: Patients underwent eight vaccinations, which took place in weeks 1, 3, 5, 7, 11, 15, 19 and 23. The therapy given earlier, which was standard therapy, consisted of radiotherapy, temozolomide, or both, and most of the patients received both. Treated patients comprised roughly 60% males and approximately 40% females, mean age about 38 years.

The chain carries TRBV13 and TRBJ1-2, with D tentatively TRBD1 (6 bases). This receptor was taken from a man in his late teens or twenties with glioma. Some clones in this sample may be carry-over from other donors' samples. The specimen was peripheral blood mononuclear cells (PBMCs), collected from a glioma patient whose treatment included an IDH1 peptide vaccine. The DNA of the CDR3 is TGTGCCAGCAGCCCAGACCGGGGGGCGAGCTATGGCTACACCTTC. Residues: CASSPDRGASYGYTF.